This TCR beta chain was retrieved from a study of T cell repertoires in cytomegalovirus infection (dated by TCRdb to about 2019). About the study as a whole: Alongside well-studied HLA-B-restricted epitopes, the peptide stimulations were aimed at recently identified HLA-C-restricted CMV epitopes, whose presentation resists viral immunomodulation. Because public TCR beta signatures pointed to carriage of CMV infection together with the matching HLA type, the HLA type of each donor mattered for the analysis. What the study reported, not specific to this receptor: The ex vivo response was dominated by HLA-C-restricted CMV-specific TCR beta clonotypes, which also provided the single most frequent clonotype in two of eight donors. In both this cohort and an independent cohort of several hundred donors, the cumulative frequency of public TCR beta family members distinguished carriers of CMV infection plus the relevant HLA type.

This sample was sequenced with an Illumina HiSeq 1500. TCRdb reprocessing: public reads trimmed at Q25 with fastp, clones called with MiXCR, in-frame beta chains kept. Rows with one shared CDR3 protein collapse into an entry with the most common genes and DNA. The sample data list around 770,000 distinct CDR3 sequences, and roughly 28% of these were observed just once. Clones ranked in the top ten supply roughly 13% of the sample. Per the germline V gene (reference sequence), MNHEY is the CDR1 and SMNVEV is the CDR2. V is pared back by 7 bases and J by 7 bases, with 20 bases lying between the germline termini. The CDR3 has 14 amino acids, counting the end cysteine and phenylalanine. The read is trimmed to its CDR3 DNA, 42 bases read in frame from base 1. The treatment or condition label here, explained by the study, means: in vitro stimulation with specific CMV peptide epitopes to enrich CMV-specific T cells.

This clonotype has more than one count but fewer than ten. Its antigen has not been determined. No base quality values were provided; no much bigger clone lies one nucleotide off. This receptor chain uses TRBV27 and TRBJ2-7, with the D call perhaps TRBD1 or TRBD2, as 5 bases match in each case. This clonotype was obtained from a human donor in good health (CMV status not recorded). Some clones in this sample may be carry-over from other donors' samples. The material sequenced was cultured CD8+ T cells from PBMCs, taken from culture after CMV antigen stimulation. This receptor carries the CDR3 CASNPTGTHREQYF. The DNA sequence follows: TGTGCCAGCAATCCGACCGGGACCCACCGGGAGCAGTACTTC.